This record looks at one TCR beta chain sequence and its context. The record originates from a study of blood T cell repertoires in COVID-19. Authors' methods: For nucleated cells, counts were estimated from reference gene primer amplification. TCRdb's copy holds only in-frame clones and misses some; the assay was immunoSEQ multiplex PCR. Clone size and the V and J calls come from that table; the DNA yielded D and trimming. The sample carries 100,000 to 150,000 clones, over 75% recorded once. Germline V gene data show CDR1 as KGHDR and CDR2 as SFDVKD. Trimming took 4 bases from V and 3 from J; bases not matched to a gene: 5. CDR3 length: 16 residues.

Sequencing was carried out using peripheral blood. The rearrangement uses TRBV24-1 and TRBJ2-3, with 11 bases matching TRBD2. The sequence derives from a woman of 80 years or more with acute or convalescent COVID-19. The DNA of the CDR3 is TGTGCCACCAGTGACCCTAGCGGGGGGAAGACAGATACGCAGTATTTT. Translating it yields CATSDPSGGKTDTQYF.